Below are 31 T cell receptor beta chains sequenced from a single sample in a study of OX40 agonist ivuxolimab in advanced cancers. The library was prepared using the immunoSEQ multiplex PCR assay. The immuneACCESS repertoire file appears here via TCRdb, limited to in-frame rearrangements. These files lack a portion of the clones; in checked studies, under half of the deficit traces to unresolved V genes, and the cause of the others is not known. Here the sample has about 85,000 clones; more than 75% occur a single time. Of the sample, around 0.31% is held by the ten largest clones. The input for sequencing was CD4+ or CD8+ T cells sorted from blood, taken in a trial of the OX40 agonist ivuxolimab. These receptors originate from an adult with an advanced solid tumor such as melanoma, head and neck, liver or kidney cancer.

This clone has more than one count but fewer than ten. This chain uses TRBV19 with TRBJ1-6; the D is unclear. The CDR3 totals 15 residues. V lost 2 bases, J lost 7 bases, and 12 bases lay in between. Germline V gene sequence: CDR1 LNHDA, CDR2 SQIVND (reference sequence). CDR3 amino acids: CASSITGAANSPLHF. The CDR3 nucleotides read TGTGCCAGTAGTATAACGGGAGCCGCAAATTCACCCCTCCACTTT.

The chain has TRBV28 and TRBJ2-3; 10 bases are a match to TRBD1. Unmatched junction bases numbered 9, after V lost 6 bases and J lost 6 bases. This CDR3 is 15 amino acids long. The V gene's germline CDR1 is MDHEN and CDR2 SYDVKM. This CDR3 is CASRPRQGASDTQYF. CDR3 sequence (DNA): TGTGCCAGCAGACCCAGACAGGGGGCATCGGATACGCAGTATTTT.

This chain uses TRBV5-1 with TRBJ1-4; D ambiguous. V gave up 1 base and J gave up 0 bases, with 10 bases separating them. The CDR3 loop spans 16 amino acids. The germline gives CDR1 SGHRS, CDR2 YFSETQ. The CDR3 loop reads CASSLIAGPTNEKLFF. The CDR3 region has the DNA TGCGCCAGCAGCTTGATTGCGGGTCCAACTAATGAAAAACTGTTTTTT.

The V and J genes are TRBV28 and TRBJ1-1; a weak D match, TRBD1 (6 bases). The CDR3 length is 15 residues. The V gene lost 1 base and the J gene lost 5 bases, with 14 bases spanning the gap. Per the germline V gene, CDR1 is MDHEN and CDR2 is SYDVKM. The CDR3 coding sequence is TGTGCCAGCAGTTTATTTCAGGCAGGGGCGACTGAAGCTTTCTTT. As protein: CASSLFQAGATEAFF.

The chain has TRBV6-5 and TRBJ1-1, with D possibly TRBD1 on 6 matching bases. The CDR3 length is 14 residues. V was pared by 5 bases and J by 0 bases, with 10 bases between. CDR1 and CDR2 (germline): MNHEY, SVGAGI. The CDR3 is CASSRQAMNTEAFF. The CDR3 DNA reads TGTGCCAGCAGTCGACAGGCCATGAACACTGAAGCTTTCTTT.

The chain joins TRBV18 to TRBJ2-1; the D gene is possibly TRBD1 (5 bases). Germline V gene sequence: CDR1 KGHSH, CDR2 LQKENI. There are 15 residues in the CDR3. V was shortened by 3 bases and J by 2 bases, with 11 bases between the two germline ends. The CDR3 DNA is TGTGCCAGCTCACCCGGGCAGGGAACCTACAATGAGCAGTTCTTC. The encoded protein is CASSPGQGTYNEQFF.

CDR3 in DNA: TGTGCCAGCAGTGAAGACCCTTATGTGGAGACCCAGTACTTC. Its translation: CASSEDPYVETQYF. This sequence joins TRBV28 and TRBJ2-5; D unresolved. Germline CDR1 reads MDHEN; CDR2 reads SYDVKM. This CDR3 has 14 amino acids. The V end was cut by 5 bases, the J end by 5 bases, with 15 bases between.

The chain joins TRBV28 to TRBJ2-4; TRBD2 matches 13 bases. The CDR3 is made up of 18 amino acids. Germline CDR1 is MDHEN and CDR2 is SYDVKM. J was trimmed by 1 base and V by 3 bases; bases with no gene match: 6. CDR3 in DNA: TGTGCCAGCAGTTTTGACGGGACTAGCGGGACTGCCAAAAACATTCAGTACTTC. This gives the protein CASSFDGTSGTAKNIQYF.

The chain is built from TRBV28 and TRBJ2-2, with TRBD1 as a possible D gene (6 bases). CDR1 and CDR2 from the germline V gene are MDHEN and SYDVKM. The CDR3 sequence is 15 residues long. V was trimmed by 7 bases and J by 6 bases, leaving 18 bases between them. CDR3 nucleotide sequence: TGTGCCAGCAAAATACAGGGTTGGGTTGCCGGGGAGCTGTTTTTT. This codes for CASKIQGWVAGELFF.

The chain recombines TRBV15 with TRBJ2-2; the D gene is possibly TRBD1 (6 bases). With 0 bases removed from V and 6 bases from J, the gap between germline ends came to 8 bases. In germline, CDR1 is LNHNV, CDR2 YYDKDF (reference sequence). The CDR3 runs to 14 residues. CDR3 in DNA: TGTGCCACCAGCAGAGATCCAGGGGCCGGGGAGCTGTTTTTT. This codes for CATSRDPGAGELFF.

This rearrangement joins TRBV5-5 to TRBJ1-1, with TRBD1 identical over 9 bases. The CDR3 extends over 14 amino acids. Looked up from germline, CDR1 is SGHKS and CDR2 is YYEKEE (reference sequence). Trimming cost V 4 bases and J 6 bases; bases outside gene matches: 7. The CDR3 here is CASSLLTGGAEAFF. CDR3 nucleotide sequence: TGTGCCAGCAGCCTCCTGACAGGGGGGGCTGAAGCTTTCTTT.

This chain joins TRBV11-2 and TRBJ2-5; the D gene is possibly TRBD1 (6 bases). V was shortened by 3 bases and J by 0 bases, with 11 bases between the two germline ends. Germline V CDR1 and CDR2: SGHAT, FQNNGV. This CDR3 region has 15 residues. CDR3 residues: CASSFGGRDQETQYF. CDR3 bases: TGTGCCAGCAGCTTTGGGGGCAGGGACCAAGAGACCCAGTACTTC.

DNA for the CDR3: TGTGCCAGTAGCAGAGACAGGGGTGAGACCCAGTACTTC. Residues: CASSRDRGETQYF. This rearrangement joins TRBV19 to TRBJ2-5; 8 bases match TRBD1. Germline CDR1 is LNHDA and CDR2 is SQIVND (reference sequence). V shed 6 bases and J 5 bases; nucleotides not matched to a gene: 5. This CDR3 is built from 13 residues. Supplemented by reference TRBV19 and TRBJ2-5, the full variable domain reads DGGITQSPKYLFRKEGQNVTLSCEQNLNHDAMYWYRQDPGQGLRLIYYSQIVNDFQKGDIAEGYSVSREKKESFPLTVTSAQKNPTAFYLCASSRDRGETQYFGPGTRLLVL.

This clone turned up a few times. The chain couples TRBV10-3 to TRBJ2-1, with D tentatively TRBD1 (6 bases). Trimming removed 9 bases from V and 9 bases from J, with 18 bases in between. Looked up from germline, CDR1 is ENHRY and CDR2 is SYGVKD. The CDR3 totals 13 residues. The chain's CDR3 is CAITGRLYGEQFF. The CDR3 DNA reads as TGTGCCATTACAGGGCGACTCTACGGTGAGCAGTTCTTC.

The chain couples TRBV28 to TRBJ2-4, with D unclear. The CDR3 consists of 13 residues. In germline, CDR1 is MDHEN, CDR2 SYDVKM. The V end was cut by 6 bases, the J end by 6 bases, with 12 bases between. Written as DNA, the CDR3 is TGTGCCAGCAGCCACGGAGACCTAAACATTCAGTACTTC. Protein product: CASSHGDLNIQYF.

CDR3 protein: CASSQDRTEQYF. CDR3 in DNA: TGCGCCAGCAGCCAAGATCGAACCGAGCAGTACTTC. The V and J genes are TRBV4-1 and TRBJ2-7, with unresolved D. The germline V and J ends were trimmed by 0 bases and 6 bases, with 6 bases remaining between them. CDR1 and CDR2 from the germline V gene are MGHRA and YSYEKL. This CDR3 has 12 residues.

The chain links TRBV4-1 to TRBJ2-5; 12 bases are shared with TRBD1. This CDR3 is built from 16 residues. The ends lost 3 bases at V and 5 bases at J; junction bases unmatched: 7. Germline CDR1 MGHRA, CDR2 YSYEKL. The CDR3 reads CASSQDRDRGLETQYF. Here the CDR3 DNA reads TGCGCCAGCAGCCAGGACCGGGACAGGGGGCTTGAGACCCAGTACTTC.

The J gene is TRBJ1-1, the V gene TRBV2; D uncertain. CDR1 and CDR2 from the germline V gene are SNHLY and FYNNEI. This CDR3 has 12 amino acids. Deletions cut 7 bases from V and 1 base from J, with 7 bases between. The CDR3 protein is CASNKANTEAFF. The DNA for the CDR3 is TGTGCCAGCAATAAGGCGAACACTGAAGCTTTCTTT.

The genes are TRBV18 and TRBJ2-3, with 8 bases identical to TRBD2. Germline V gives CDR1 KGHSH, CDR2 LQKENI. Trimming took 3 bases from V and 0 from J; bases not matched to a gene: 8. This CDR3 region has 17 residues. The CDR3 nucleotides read TGTGCCAGCTCACCGATTCAAGCGGGAGCTAGCACAGATACGCAGTATTTT. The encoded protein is CASSPIQAGASTDTQYF.

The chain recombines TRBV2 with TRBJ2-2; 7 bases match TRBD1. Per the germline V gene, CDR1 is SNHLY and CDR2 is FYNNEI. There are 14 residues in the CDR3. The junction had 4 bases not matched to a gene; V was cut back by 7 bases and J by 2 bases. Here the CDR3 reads CASKQGPNTGELFF. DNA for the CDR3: TGTGCCAGCAAACAGGGGCCTAACACCGGGGAGCTGTTTTTT.

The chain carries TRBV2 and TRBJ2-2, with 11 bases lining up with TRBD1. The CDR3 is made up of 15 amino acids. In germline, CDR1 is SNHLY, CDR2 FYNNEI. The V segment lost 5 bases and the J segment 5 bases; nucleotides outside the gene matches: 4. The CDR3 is CASSPGQGVTGELFF. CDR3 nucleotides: TGTGCCAGCAGTCCGGGACAGGGGGTAACCGGGGAGCTGTTTTTT.

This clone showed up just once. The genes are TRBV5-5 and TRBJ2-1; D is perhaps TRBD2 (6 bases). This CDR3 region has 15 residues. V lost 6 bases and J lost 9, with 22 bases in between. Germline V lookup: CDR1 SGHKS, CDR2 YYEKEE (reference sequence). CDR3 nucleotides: TGTGCCAGCACCCCGGAGTCCGCGGGGCGGAGTGAGCAGTTCTTC. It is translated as CASTPESAGRSEQFF.

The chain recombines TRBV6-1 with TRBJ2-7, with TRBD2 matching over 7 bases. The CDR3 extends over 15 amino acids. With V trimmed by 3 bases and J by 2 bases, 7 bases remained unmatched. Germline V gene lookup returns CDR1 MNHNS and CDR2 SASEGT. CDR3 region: CASSEGGWEPYEQYF. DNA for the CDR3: TGTGCCAGCAGTGAGGGAGGGTGGGAACCCTACGAGCAGTACTTC.

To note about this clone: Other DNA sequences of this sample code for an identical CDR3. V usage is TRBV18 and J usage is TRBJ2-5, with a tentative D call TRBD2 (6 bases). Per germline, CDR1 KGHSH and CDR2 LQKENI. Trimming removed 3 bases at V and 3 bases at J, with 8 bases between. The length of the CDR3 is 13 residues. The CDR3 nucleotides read TGTGCCAGCTCACCGGGACTGGAAGAGACCCAGTACTTC. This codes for CASSPGLEETQYF.

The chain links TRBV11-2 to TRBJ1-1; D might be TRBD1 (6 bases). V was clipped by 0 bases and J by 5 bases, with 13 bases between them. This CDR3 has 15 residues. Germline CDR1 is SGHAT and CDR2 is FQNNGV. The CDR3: CASSLEPGARTEAFF. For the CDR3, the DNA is TGTGCCAGCAGCTTAGAACCGGGGGCAAGGACTGAAGCTTTCTTT.

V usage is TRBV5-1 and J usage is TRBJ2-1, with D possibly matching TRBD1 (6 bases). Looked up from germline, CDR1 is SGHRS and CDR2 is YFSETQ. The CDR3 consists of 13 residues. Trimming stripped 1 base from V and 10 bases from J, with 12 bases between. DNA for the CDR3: TGCGCCAGCAGCTTGATTGTGGGGGCAGAGCAGTTCTTC. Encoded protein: CASSLIVGAEQFF.

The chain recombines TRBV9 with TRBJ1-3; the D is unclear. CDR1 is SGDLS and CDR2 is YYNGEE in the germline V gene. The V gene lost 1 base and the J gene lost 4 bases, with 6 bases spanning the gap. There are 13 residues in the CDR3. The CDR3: CASSVTAGNTIYF. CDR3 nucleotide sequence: TGTGCCAGCAGCGTAACAGCAGGAAACACCATATATTTT.

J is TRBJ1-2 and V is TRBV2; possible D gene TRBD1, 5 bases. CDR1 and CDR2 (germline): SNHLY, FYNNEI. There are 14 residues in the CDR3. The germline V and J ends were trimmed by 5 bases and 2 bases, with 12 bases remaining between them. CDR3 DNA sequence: TGTGCCAGCAGTTCGGACACCCCGAACTATGGCTACACCTTC. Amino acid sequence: CASSSDTPNYGYTF.

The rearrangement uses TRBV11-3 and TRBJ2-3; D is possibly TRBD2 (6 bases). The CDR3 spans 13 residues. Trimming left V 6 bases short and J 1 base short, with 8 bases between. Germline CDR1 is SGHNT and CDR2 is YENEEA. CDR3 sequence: CASSWGGTDTQYF. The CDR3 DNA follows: TGTGCCAGCAGTTGGGGGGGCACAGATACGCAGTATTTT.

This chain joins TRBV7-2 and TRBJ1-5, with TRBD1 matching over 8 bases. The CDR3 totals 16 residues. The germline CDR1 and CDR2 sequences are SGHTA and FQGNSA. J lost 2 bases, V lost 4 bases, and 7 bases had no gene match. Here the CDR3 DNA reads TGTGCCAGCAGCTCCGGACAGGGAATGGGCAATCAGCCCCAGCATTTT. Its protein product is CASSSGQGMGNQPQHF.

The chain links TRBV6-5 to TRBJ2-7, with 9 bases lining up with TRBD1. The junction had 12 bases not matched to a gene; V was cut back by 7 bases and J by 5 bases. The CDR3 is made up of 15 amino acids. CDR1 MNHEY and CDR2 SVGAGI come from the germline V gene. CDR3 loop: CASKTGGTGSNEQYF. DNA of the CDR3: TGTGCCAGCAAGACAGGGGGTACAGGCAGCAACGAGCAGTACTTC.